This T cell receptor beta chain emerged from a study of blood T cell repertoires in COVID-19. Here immunoSEQ multiplex PCR was the method, and the copy in TCRdb shows in-frame clones only, minus some. The data show roughly 230,000 clones, approximately 80% seen once. The germline V gene has CDR1 SEHNR and CDR2 FQNEAQ (reference sequence). After removal of 8 bases from V and 1 base from J, the junction contained 2 bases not matched to a gene. The CDR3 runs 15 residues. The material sequenced was peripheral blood. This receptor was taken from a woman aged 55 to 70 with active or convalescent COVID-19. The chain carries TRBV7-9 and TRBJ2-3, with 14 nucleotides matching TRBD2. The CDR3 sequence: CASGLAGGGTDTQYF. In DNA form, the CDR3 reads TGTGCCAGCGGACTAGCGGGAGGTGGCACAGATACGCAGTATTTT.